The clone carrying this TCR beta chain has just one count. Its target is not known. The data were taken from a study of CD8 T cells in Susac syndrome. Broader study findings: An acknowledgment was made by the study that its TCR sequencing and HLA analysis involved relatively few individuals.

Bulk CD8+ and CD4+ cells came from magnetic negative isolation; CD8+ TEMRA by FACS. An input of about 0.5 to 1 ug of RNA was subjected to reverse transcription using random hexamers. Amplification of TCR beta CDR3 by immunoSEQ multiplex PCR spanned 54 Vbeta and 13 Jbeta. TCRdb reprocessed the immunoSEQ multiplex PCR reads via MiXCR and lists one record per CDR3 protein. The sample lists hundreds of thousands of distinct CDR3 sequences; roughly nine tenths were seen once. Germline CDR1 is SQVTM and CDR2 is ANQGSEA. The CDR3 covers 20 residues. With V trimmed by 6 bases and J by 4 bases, 22 bases remained unmatched.

The sequence was collected from a human donor with multiple sclerosis. The chain uses TRBV29-1 and TRBJ2-1; 12 bases are shared with TRBD2. Sequencing was done on a sample of CD8+ T cells from PBMCs. The CDR3 DNA follows: TGCAGCGTCGCAGGTGGGGCTAGCGGGGGGGAGAGCGCGAGGTACAATGAGCAGTTCTTC. Translating it yields CSVAGGASGGESARYNEQFF.